The clone carrying this T cell receptor (beta chain) was seen a single time. These data belong to a study of technical replicates of blood from several donors. Germline V lookup: CDR1 SNHLY, CDR2 FYNNEI. V lost 4 bases, J lost 8 bases, and 4 bases stayed unmatched. The CDR3 has 14 amino acids. Sequencing used immunoSEQ multiplex PCR; TCRdb keeps in-frame clones, though not all of them. The top ten clones hold 3.5% to 5.5% of a sample with around 60,000 clones, over 90% of them seen once. The source material was PBMCs. This receptor was taken from a human donor in good health. Some clones in this sample may be carry-over from other donors' samples. The J gene is TRBJ1-6, the V gene TRBV2; 8 bases map to TRBD1. This CDR3 reads CASSGQGADSPLHF. The DNA of the CDR3 is TGTGCCAGCAGTGGGCAGGGGGCTGATTCACCCCTCCACTTT.